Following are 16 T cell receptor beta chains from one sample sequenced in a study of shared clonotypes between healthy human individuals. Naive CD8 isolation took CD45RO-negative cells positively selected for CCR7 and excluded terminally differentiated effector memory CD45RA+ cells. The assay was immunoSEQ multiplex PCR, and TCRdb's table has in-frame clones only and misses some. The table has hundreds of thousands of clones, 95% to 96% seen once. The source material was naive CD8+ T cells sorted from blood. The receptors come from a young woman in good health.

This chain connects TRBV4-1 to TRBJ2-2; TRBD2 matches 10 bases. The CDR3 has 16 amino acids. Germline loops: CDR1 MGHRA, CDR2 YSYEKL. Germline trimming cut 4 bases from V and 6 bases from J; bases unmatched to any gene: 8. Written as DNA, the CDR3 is TGCGCCAGCAGCCCACTGCTAGCGGGAGTTGCCGGGGAGCTGTTTTTT. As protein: CASSPLLAGVAGELFF.

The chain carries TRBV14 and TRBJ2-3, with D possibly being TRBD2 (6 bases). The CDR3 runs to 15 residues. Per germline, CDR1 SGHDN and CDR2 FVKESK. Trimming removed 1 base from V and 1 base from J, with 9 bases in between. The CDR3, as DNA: TGTGCCAGCAGCCAAGTCGCTAGCGGCACAGATACGCAGTATTTT. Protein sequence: CASSQVASGTDTQYF.

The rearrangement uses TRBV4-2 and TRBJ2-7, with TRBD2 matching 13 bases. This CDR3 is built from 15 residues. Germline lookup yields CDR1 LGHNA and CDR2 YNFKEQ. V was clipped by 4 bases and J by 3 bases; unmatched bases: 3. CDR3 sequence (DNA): TGTGCCAGCAGCCTTGGACTAGCGGGAGTCTACGAGCAGTACTTC. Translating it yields CASSLGLAGVYEQYF.

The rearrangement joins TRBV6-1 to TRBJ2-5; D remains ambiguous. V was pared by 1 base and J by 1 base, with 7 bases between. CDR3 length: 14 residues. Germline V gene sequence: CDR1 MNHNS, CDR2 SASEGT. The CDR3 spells CASSEGPSQETQYF. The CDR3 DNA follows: TGTGCCAGCAGTGAAGGACCAAGCCAAGAGACCCAGTACTTC.

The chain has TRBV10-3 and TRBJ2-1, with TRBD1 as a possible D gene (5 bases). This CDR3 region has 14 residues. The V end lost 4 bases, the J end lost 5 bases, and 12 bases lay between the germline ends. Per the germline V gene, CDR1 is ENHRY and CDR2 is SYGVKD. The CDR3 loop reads CAISVGVFDNEQFF. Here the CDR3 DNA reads TGTGCCATCAGTGTAGGGGTCTTCGACAATGAGCAGTTCTTC.

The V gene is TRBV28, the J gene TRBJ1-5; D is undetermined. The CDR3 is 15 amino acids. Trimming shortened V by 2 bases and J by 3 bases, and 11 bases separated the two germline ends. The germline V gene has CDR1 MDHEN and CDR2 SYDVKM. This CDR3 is CASSLGPISNQPQHF. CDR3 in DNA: TGTGCCAGCAGTTTAGGACCGATTTCCAATCAGCCCCAGCATTTT.

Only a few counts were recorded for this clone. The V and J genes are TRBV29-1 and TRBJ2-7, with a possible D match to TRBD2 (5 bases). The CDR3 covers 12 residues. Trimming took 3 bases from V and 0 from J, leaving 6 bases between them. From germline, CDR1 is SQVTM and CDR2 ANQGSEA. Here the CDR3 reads CSVEGSSYEQYF. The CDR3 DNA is TGCAGCGTTGAGGGGAGCTCCTACGAGCAGTACTTC.

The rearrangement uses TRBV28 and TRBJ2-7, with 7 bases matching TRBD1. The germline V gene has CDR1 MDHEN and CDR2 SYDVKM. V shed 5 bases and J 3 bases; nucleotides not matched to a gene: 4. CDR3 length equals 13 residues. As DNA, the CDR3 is TGTGCCAGCAGTCAACAGGGGTACTACGAGCAGTACTTC. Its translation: CASSQQGYYEQYF.

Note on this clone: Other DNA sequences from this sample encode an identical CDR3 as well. As DNA, the CDR3 is TGTGCCAGTAGTATCTATCTCGCAGGCGCCTACGAGCAGTACTTC. Residues: CASSIYLAGAYEQYF. The V call is TRBV19, the J call TRBJ2-7; D unresolved. The germline V and J ends were trimmed by 3 bases and 2 bases, with 14 bases remaining between them. Germline-derived CDR1 and CDR2 are LNHDA and SQIVND (reference sequence). The CDR3 is 15 amino acids. The variable domain in full, completed from reference TRBV19 and TRBJ2-7, reads DGGITQSPKYLFRKEGQNVTLSCEQNLNHDAMYWYRQDPGQGLRLIYYSQIVNDFQKGDIAEGYSVSREKKESFPLTVTSAQKNPTAFYLCASSIYLAGAYEQYFGPGTRLTVT.

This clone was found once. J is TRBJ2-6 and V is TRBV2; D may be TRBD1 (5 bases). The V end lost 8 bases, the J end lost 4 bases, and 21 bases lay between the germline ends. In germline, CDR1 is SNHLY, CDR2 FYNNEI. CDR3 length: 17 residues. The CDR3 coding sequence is TGTGCCAGCGAGAGTATTGGGGCTCAGAGGGGGGCCAACGTCCTGACTTTC. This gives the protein CASESIGAQRGANVLTF. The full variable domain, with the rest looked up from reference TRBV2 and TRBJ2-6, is EPEVTQTPSHQVTQMGQEVILRCVPISNHLYFYWYRQILGQKVEFLVSFYNNEISEKSEIFDDQFSVERPDGSNFTLKIRSTKLEDSAMYFCASESIGAQRGANVLTFGAGSRLTVL.

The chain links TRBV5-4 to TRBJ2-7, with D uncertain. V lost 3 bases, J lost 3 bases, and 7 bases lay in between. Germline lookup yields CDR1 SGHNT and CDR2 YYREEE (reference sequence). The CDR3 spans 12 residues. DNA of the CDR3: TGTGCCAGCAGCTACGGTAGCTACGAGCAGTACTTC. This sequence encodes CASSYGSYEQYF.

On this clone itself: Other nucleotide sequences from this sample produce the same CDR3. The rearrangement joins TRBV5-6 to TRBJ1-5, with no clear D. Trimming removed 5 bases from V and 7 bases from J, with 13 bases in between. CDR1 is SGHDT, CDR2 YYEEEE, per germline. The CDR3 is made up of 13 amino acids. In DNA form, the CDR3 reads TGTGCCAGCAGTTGGGCGGGAGGCCAGCCCCAGCATTTT. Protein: CASSWAGGQPQHF.

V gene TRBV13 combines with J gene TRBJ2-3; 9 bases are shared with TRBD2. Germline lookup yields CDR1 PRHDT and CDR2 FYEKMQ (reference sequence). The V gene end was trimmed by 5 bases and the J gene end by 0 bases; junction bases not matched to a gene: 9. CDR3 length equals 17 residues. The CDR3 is CASSQRGASVSTDTQYF. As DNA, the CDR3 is TGTGCCAGCAGCCAGCGGGGGGCTAGCGTTAGCACAGATACGCAGTATTTT.

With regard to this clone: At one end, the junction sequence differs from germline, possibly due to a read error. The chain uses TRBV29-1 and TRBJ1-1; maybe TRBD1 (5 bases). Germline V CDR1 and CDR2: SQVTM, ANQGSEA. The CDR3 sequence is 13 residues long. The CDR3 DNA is TGCAGCGTTCAAGACAGTACGAACACTGAAGCTTTCTTT. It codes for CSVQDSTNTEAFF.

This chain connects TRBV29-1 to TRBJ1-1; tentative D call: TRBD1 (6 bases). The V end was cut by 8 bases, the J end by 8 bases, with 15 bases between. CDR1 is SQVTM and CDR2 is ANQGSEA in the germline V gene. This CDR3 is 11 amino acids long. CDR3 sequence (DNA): TGCAGCTTTCGAGGAGACAGGGAAGCTTTCTTT. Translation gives CSFRGDREAFF.

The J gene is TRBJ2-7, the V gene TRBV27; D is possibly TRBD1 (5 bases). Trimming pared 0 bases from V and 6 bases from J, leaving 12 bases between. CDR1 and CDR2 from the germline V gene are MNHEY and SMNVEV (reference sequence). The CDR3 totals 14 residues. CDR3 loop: CASSLSGAYAEQYF. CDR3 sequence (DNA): TGTGCCAGCAGTTTATCTGGGGCTTATGCCGAGCAGTACTTC.